Below are 13 T cell receptor beta chains sequenced from a single sample in a study of technical replicates of blood from a few donors. The protocol was immunoSEQ multiplex PCR, while the TCRdb copy is restricted to in-frame clones and leaves out a portion. The data hold roughly 68,000 clones, with roughly 92% observed a single time. The sample taken for sequencing was T cells isolated from PBMCs. The source of these receptors is a human donor in good health.

The chain links TRBV6-5 to TRBJ2-1; 8 bases are shared with TRBD2. The CDR3 length is 15 residues. V gave up 1 base and J gave up 8 bases; unmatched junction bases: 7. Germline CDR1 reads MNHEY; CDR2 reads SVGAGI. This CDR3 is CASSYLSGSIDEQFF. The CDR3 bases are TGTGCCAGCAGTTACTTGAGCGGGAGTATCGATGAGCAGTTCTTC.

The chain couples TRBV7-3 to TRBJ2-1; TRBD2 matches 11 bases. CDR3 length: 17 residues. V lost 0 bases and J lost 7; bases outside the gene matches: 8. Germline V gene lookup returns CDR1 SGHTA and CDR2 FQGTGA. CDR3 DNA: TGTGCCAGCAGCTTAACGTACCCCACTAGCGGGAGTAATGAGCAGTTCTTC. Protein: CASSLTYPTSGSNEQFF.

The J gene is TRBJ2-7, the V gene TRBV10-3, with 7 bases aligning to TRBD2. Germline V gene data show CDR1 as ENHRY and CDR2 as SYGVKD. The CDR3 is made up of 12 amino acids. V lost 8 bases and J lost 3; bases outside the gene matches: 4. The CDR3 nucleotides read TGTGCCATCGGTGGACTAGGCTACGAGCAGTACTTC. This gives the protein CAIGGLGYEQYF.

The rearrangement links TRBV29-1 to TRBJ2-4, with unresolved D. There are 13 residues in the CDR3. Germline V lookup: CDR1 SQVTM, CDR2 ANQGSEA. Between the trimmed V and J ends, which lost 4 bases and 9 bases, there was a span of 16 bases. The CDR3 nucleotides are TGCAGCGTTGGGAGCGACGCGAAGATCATTCAGTACTTC. It codes for CSVGSDAKIIQYF.

V usage is TRBV7-2 and J usage is TRBJ1-2, with D possibly TRBD1 on 5 matching bases. Germline V gene data show CDR1 as SGHTA and CDR2 as FQGNSA. The CDR3 has 15 residues. Trimming pared 5 bases from V and 2 bases from J, leaving 15 bases between. The CDR3 reads CASSPPGVGNYGYTF. The CDR3 nucleotides read TGTGCCAGCAGCCCCCCGGGGGTTGGGAACTATGGCTACACCTTC. The complete variable domain, with remaining parts taken from reference TRBV7-2 and TRBJ1-2, reads GAGVSQSPSNKVTEKGKDVELRCDPISGHTALYWYRQSLGQGLEFLIYFQGNSAPDKSGLPSDRFSAERTGGSVSTLTIQRTQQEDSAVYLCASSPPGVGNYGYTFGSGTRLTVV.

This clone was counted a single time. J is TRBJ2-7 and V is TRBV7-2; D is perhaps TRBD2 (6 bases). Germline V gene data show CDR1 as SGHTA and CDR2 as FQGNSA. Trimming left V 5 bases short and J 3 bases short, with 14 bases between. The CDR3 is 14 amino acids. The CDR3 DNA is TGTGCCAGCAGCGCGCAAGCGGGTCTCTACGAGCAGTACTTC. Its translation is CASSAQAGLYEQYF.

The rearrangement uses TRBV5-1 and TRBJ1-5, with a tentative D call TRBD1 (5 bases). This CDR3 comprises 12 residues. Between the trimmed V and J ends, which lost 4 bases and 9 bases, there was a span of 11 bases. CDR1 and CDR2 from the germline V gene are SGHRS and YFSETQ. The CDR3 loop reads CASSPDGGPQHF. The DNA for the CDR3 is TGCGCCAGCAGCCCCGACGGGGGGCCCCAGCATTTT.

Notes on this clone: At one end, the junction sequence differs from germline, possibly due to a read error. This sample includes further DNA sequences coding for the same CDR3. V and J are TRBV29-1 and TRBJ1-1; no firm D call. The V gene's germline CDR1 is SQVTM and CDR2 ANQGSEA. The CDR3 extends over 11 amino acids. CDR3 in DNA: TGTAGCGTTGTTCTAATCGCTGAAGCTTTCTTT. Amino acids: CSVVLIAEAFF.

The gene calls are TRBV7-9 and TRBJ2-7, with a possible D match to TRBD2 (6 bases). CDR3 length: 13 residues. The ends were cut back, 5 bases at V and 5 bases at J, with 13 bases in the middle. The V gene's germline CDR1 is SEHNR and CDR2 FQNEAQ (reference sequence). Here the CDR3 DNA reads TGTGCCAGCAGCCCAAGAGGCGGGGACGAGCAGTACTTC. Encoded protein: CASSPRGGDEQYF.

V usage is TRBV5-1 and J usage is TRBJ2-3, with D unclear. This CDR3 comprises 16 residues. Germline CDR1 SGHRS, CDR2 YFSETQ. Trimming shortened V by 2 bases and J by 0 bases, and 13 bases separated the two germline ends. The CDR3 sequence: CASSFLVEASTDTQYF. CDR3 nucleotides: TGCGCCAGCAGCTTTTTAGTCGAAGCTAGCACAGATACGCAGTATTTT.

The gene calls are TRBV7-2 and TRBJ2-5, with D perhaps TRBD2 (5 bases). Germline V CDR1 and CDR2: SGHTA, FQGNSA. The CDR3 consists of 15 residues. V was cut by 7 bases and J by 5 bases, with 20 bases left in between. CDR3 sequence: CASNVPGWLLETQYF. In nucleotides, the CDR3 is TGTGCCAGCAACGTGCCGGGGTGGCTATTGGAGACCCAGTACTTC. The full variable domain, with the rest looked up from reference TRBV7-2 and TRBJ2-5, is GAGVSQSPSNKVTEKGKDVELRCDPISGHTALYWYRQSLGQGLEFLIYFQGNSAPDKSGLPSDRFSAERTGGSVSTLTIQRTQQEDSAVYLCASNVPGWLLETQYFGPGTRLLVL.

The genes are TRBV10-2 and TRBJ1-2, with 11 bases lining up with TRBD1. The germline CDR1 and CDR2 sequences are WSHSY and SAAADI. Germline trimming cut 8 bases from V and 2 bases from J; bases unmatched to any gene: 13. The CDR3 extends over 17 amino acids. The CDR3 reads CASRPGTGGFLNYGYTF. The CDR3 DNA is TGCGCCAGCCGTCCCGGGACAGGGGGTTTCCTAAACTATGGCTACACCTTC.

V usage is TRBV14 and J usage is TRBJ2-1; 13 positions agree with TRBD2. The CDR3 length is 16 residues. V was pared by 3 bases and J by 12 bases, with 11 bases of the junction left unmatched. Per the germline V gene, CDR1 is SGHDN and CDR2 is FVKESK. DNA of the CDR3: TGTGCCAGCAGCCACCTTACTAGCGGGAGGGTTGGGGGGCAGTTCTTC. This codes for CASSHLTSGRVGGQFF.